This T cell receptor beta chain originates from a study of blood T cell repertoires in COVID-19. Study overall: The study drew acute and convalescent COVID-19 samples from the United States, Italy and Spain. Sources were T cells, B-cell-depleted T cells, or PBMCs; the material itself was cDNA or gDNA.

Germline V lookup: CDR1 SNHLY, CDR2 FYNNEI. CDR3 length equals 14 residues. Deletions cut 6 bases from V and 2 bases from J, with 10 bases between. Methods used by the authors: Amplifying reference gene primers gave estimates of nucleated cell counts. Produced via immunoSEQ multiplex PCR; TCRdb's table is partial and in-frame only. V, J and clone size are taken as reported in that table, and D and trimming were inferred from the DNA itself. The sample records approximately 200,000 clones, approximately 81% being singletons. The chain links TRBV2 to TRBJ2-2; D possibly corresponds to TRBD2 (5 bases). Sequences were obtained from peripheral blood. This receptor was taken from a man aged 35 to 55 with acute or convalescent COVID-19. This CDR3 reads CASREAANTGELFF. As DNA, the CDR3 is TGTGCCAGCAGGGAGGCAGCAAACACCGGGGAGCTGTTTTTT.